This is a list of T cell receptor beta chains from one sample in a study of OX40 agonist ivuxolimab in advanced cancers. Sequencing was performed with immunoSEQ multiplex PCR; in TCRdb, only in-frame clones are kept and a portion is missing. Of fewer than 25,000 clones in the sample, roughly 70% were seen once. The sample here was CD4+ or CD8+ T cells sorted from blood, taken in a trial of the OX40 agonist ivuxolimab. The receptors were gathered from an adult with an advanced solid tumor such as melanoma, head and neck, liver or kidney cancer. Both conserved end residues are part of each CDR3. D genes are given only for firm matches. Size is omitted from some rows. Given values are once, few, many or a class for expanded clones.

len	d_gene	abundance	v_gene	j_gene	CDR3aa	CDR3nt
14	TRBD2	.	TRBV27	TRBJ2-1	CASSSSGTHNEQFF	TGTGCCAGCAGTTCTAGCGGGACCCACAATGAGCAGTTCTTC
17	TRBD1	.	TRBV18	TRBJ2-3	CASSPGTDSISTDTQYF	TGTGCCAGCTCACCGGGGACAGACTCCATTAGCACAGATACGCAGTATTTT
13	TRBD1	.	TRBV6-1	TRBJ1-1	CASSLQGDTEAFF	TGTGCCAGCAGTTTACAGGGGGACACTGAAGCTTTCTTT
13	.	.	TRBV4-1	TRBJ1-6	CASSQDKGSPLHF	TGCGCCAGCAGCCAAGATAAAGGGTCACCCCTCCACTTT
13	.	medium-sized	TRBV19	TRBJ1-2	CASTPGLNYGYTF	TGTGCCAGTACGCCGGGACTTAACTATGGCTACACCTTC
14	.	.	TRBV7-9	TRBJ1-5	CASSLGGPHQPQHF	TGTGCCAGCAGCTTGGGGGGGCCACATCAGCCCCAGCATTTT
15	TRBD2	.	TRBV2	TRBJ2-4	CASSESGGSKNIQYF	TGTGCCAGCAGTGAAAGCGGGGGGTCCAAAAACATTCAGTACTTC
15	.	.	TRBV2	TRBJ2-2	CASSEGHLATGELFF	TGTGCCAGCAGTGAGGGACACCTGGCCACCGGGGAGCTGTTTTTT
14	.	.	TRBV10-3	TRBJ2-7	CAISAPGRTYEQYF	TGTGCCATCAGTGCGCCAGGCCGAACCTACGAGCAGTACTTC
13	.	.	TRBV11-1	TRBJ2-1	CASSLVQFGEQFF	TGTGCCAGCAGCTTAGTCCAGTTTGGTGAGCAGTTCTTC
15	TRBD1	.	TRBV6-5	TRBJ1-6	CASSYSRQGGSPLHF	TGTGCCAGCAGTTACTCGAGGCAGGGGGGTTCACCCCTCCACTTT
16	TRBD1	.	TRBV27	TRBJ2-1	CASSFPVGQGYNEQFF	TGTGCCAGCAGTTTCCCGGTGGGACAGGGCTACAATGAGCAGTTCTTC
18	TRBD1	few	TRBV6-1	TRBJ1-6	CASSDGQGFGTYNSPLHF	TGTGCCAGCAGTGATGGACAGGGTTTTGGCACCTATAATTCACCCCTCCACTTT
15	TRBD1	.	TRBV10-2	TRBJ1-2	CASSVPDRGNYGYTF	TGCGCCAGCAGTGTTCCGGACAGGGGCAACTATGGCTACACCTTC
14	.	.	TRBV4-3	TRBJ2-1	CASSQDHRLSEQFF	TGCGCCAGCAGCCAAGATCATCGCTTGAGTGAGCAGTTCTTC
13	.	.	TRBV6-1	TRBJ1-2	CASNEGTNYGYTF	TGTGCCAGCAACGAGGGAACTAACTATGGCTACACCTTC
14	.	.	TRBV9	TRBJ2-5	CASSFQGSQETQYF	TGTGCCAGCAGCTTTCAGGGCAGCCAAGAGACCCAGTACTTC
13	.	.	TRBV2	TRBJ2-7	CASRGWEGGEQYF	TGTGCCAGCAGAGGGTGGGAGGGGGGCGAGCAGTACTTC